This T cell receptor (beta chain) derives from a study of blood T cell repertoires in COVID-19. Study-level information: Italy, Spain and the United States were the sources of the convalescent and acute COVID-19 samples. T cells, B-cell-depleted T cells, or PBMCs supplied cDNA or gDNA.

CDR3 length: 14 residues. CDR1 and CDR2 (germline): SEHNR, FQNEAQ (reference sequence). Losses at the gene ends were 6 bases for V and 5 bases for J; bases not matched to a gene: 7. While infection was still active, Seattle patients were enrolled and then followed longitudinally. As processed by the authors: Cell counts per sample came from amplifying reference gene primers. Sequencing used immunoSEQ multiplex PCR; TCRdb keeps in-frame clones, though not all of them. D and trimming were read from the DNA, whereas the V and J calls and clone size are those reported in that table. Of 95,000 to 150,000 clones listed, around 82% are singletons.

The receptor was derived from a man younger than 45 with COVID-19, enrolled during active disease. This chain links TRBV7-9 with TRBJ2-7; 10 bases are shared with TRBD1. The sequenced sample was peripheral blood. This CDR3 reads CASRRGQGINEQYF. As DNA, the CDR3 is TGTGCCAGCAGACGGGGACAGGGGATAAACGAGCAGTACTTC.